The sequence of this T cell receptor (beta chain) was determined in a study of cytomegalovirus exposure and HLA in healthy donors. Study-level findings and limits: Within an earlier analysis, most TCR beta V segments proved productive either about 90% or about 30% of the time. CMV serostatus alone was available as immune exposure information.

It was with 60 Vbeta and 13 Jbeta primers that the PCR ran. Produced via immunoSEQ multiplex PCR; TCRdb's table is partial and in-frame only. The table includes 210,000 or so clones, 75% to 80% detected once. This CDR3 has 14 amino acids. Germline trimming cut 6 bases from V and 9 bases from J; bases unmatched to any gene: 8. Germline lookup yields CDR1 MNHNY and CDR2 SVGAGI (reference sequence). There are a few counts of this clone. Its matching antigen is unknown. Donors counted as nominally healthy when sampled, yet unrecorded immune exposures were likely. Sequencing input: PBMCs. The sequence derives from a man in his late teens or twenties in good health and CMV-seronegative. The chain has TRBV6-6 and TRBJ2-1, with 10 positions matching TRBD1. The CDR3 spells CASRSGTGEAEQFF. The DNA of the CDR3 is TGTGCCAGCAGGAGTGGGACAGGGGAGGCTGAGCAGTTCTTC.